Each of the 5 T cell receptor beta chains below was sequenced from the same sample in a study of blood T cell repertoires in COVID-19. The repertoire was sequenced with immunoSEQ multiplex PCR; TCRdb's copy has only in-frame clones and lacks some. The sample comprises approximately 250,000 clones, approximately 83% of which are singletons, and roughly 7% rests with the top ten. Specimen: peripheral blood. The receptors here all came from a woman aged 50 to 60 with acute or convalescent COVID-19.

The V gene is TRBV5-1, the J gene TRBJ1-1, with D unresolved. In germline, CDR1 is SGHRS, CDR2 YFSETQ. Trimming removed 4 bases at V and 7 bases at J, with 14 bases between. This CDR3 spans 13 amino acids. CDR3 in DNA: TGCGCCAGCAGCCGCGATTCGAGGATTGAAGCTTTCTTT. This codes for CASSRDSRIEAFF. Variable domain in full (rest from reference TRBV5-1 and TRBJ1-1): KAGVTQTPRYLIKTRGQQVTLSCSPISGHRSVSWYQQTPGQGLQFLFEYFSETQRNKGNFPGRFSGRQFSNSRSEMNVSTLELGDSALYLCASSRDSRIEAFFGQGTRLTVV.

In its sample, this clone was seen a few times. The same CDR3 is also encoded by other DNA sequences in this sample. The chain joins TRBV28 to TRBJ2-7, with D maybe TRBD2 (5 bases). Germline CDR1 reads MDHEN; CDR2 reads SYDVKM. The length of the CDR3 is 12 residues. The V and J ends lost 2 bases and 4 bases respectively, with 6 bases between them. The CDR3 DNA sequence: TGTGCCAGCAGTTTAGAGGGATACGAGCAGTACTTC. Residues: CASSLEGYEQYF.

This clone was found many times. The rearrangement uses TRBV28 and TRBJ2-7; unclear D gene. Germline CDR1 MDHEN, CDR2 SYDVKM. V was cut by 6 bases and J by 2 bases, with 11 bases left in between. The CDR3 runs to 13 residues. CDR3 protein: CASSDGATYEQYF. The CDR3 region has the DNA TGTGCCAGCAGCGACGGAGCTACCTACGAGCAGTACTTC.

The V and J genes are TRBV28 and TRBJ1-2; D is ambiguous. Looked up from germline, CDR1 is MDHEN and CDR2 is SYDVKM. V lost 5 bases, J lost 4 bases, and 8 bases lay in between. This CDR3 has 12 residues. The CDR3 sequence is CASSTGGYGYTF. The CDR3 DNA sequence: TGTGCCAGCAGTACCGGCGGCTATGGCTACACCTTC.

The J gene is TRBJ1-2, the V gene TRBV5-4; 10 bases map to TRBD1. Germline-derived CDR1 and CDR2 are SGHNT and YYREEE (reference sequence). The CDR3 consists of 15 residues. The ends lost 1 base at V and 4 bases at J; junction bases unmatched: 4. The CDR3 here is CASSLRGQGTYGYTF. As DNA, the CDR3 is TGTGCCAGCAGCTTGAGGGGACAGGGGACCTATGGCTACACCTTC.